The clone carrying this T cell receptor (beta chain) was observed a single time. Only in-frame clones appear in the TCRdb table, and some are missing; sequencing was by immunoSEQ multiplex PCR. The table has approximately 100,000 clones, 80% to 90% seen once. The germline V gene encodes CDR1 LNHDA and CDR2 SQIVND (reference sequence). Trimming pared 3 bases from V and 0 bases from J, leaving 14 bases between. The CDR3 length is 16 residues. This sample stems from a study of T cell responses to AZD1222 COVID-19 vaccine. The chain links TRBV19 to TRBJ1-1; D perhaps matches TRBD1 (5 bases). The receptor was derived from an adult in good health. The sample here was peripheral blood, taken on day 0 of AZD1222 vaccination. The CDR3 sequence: CASSMRGRAMNTEAFF. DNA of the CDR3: TGTGCCAGTAGTATGAGGGGACGCGCGATGAACACTGAAGCTTTCTTT.